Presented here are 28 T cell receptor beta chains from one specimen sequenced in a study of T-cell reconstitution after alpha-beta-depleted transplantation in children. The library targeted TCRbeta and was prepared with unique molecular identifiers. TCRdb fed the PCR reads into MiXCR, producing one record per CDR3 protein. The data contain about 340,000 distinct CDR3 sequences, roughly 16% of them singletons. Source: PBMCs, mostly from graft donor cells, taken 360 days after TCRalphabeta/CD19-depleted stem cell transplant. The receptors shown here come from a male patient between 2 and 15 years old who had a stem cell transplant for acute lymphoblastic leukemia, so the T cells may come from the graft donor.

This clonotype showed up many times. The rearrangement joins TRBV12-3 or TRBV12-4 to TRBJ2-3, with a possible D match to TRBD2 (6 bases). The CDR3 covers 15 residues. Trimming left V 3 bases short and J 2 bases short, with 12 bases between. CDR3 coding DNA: TGTGCCAGCAGTTTTAATGCGGGGTCCACAGATACGCAGTATTTT. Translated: CASSFNAGSTDTQYF.

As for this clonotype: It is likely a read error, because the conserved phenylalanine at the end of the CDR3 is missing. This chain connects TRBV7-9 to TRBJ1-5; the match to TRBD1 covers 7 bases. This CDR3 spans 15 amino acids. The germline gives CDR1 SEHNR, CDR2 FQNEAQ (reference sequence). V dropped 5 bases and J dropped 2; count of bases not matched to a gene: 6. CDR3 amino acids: CASSADRVGNQPQHY. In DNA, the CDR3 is TGTGCCAGCAGCGCTGACAGGGTGGGCAATCAGCCCCAGCATTAT.

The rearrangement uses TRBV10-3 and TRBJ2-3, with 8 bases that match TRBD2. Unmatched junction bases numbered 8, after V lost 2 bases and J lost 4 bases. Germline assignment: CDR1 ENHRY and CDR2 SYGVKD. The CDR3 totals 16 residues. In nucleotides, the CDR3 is TGTGCCATCAGTGAGCCGGGACTAGGTCACCCAGATACGCAGTATTTT. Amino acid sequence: CAISEPGLGHPDTQYF.

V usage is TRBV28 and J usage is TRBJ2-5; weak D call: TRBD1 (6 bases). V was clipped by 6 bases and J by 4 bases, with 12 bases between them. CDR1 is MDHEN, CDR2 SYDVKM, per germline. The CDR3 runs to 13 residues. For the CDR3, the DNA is TGTGCCAGCAGCCCCCCGGACAGAGAGACCCAGTACTTC. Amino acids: CASSPPDRETQYF.

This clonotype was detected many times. The CDR3 DNA sequence: TGCAGTGCTAGGGCTCCAGGACTAGCGGGAGTCTATGAGCAGTTCTTC. It translates to CSARAPGLAGVYEQFF. The chain links TRBV20-1 to TRBJ2-1, with 13 bases aligning to TRBD2. This CDR3 has 16 amino acids. Germline CDR1 reads DFQATT; CDR2 reads SNEGSKA (reference sequence). Trimming took 3 bases from V and 8 from J; bases not matched to a gene: 10.

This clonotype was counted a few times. CDR3 sequence reads: CATSDPRAPGNIQYF. The CDR3 bases are TGTGCCACCAGTGATCCGAGGGCTCCGGGGAACATTCAGTACTTC. V usage is TRBV24-1 and J usage is TRBJ2-4, with D perhaps matching TRBD2 (5 bases). This CDR3 spans 15 amino acids. Germline lookup yields CDR1 KGHDR and CDR2 SFDVKD. V gave up 3 bases and J gave up 7 bases, with 15 bases separating them.

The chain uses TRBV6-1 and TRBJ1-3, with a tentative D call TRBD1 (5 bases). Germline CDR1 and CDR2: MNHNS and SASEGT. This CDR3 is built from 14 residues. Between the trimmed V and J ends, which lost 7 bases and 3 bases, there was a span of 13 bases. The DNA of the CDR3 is TGTGCCAGCATAATTACACAGGATGGAAACACCATATATTTT. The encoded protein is CASIITQDGNTIYF.

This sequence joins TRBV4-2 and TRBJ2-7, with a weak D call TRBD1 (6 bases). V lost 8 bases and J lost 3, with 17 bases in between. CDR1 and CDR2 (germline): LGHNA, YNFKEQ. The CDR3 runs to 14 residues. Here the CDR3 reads CASRATGTHYEQYF. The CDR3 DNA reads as TGTGCCAGCCGGGCCACAGGGACCCACTACGAGCAGTACTTC.

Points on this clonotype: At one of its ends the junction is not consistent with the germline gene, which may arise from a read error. CDR3 in DNA: TGTGCCAGCAGTTTTGCACTAGCTGCAAGGGGGGTCTTC. Translation: CASSFALAARGVF. The chain uses TRBV28 and TRBJ2-1; D possibly uses TRBD1 or TRBD2 (6 bases each). Germline CDR1 reads MDHEN; CDR2 reads SYDVKM. This CDR3 spans 13 amino acids.

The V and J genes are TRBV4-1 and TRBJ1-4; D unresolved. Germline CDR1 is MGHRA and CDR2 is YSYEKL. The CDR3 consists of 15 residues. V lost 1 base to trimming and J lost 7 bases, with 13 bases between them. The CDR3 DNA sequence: TGCGCCAGCAGCCAAGTGGGCGGAGGCGGTGAAAAACTGTTTTTT. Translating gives CASSQVGGGGEKLFF.

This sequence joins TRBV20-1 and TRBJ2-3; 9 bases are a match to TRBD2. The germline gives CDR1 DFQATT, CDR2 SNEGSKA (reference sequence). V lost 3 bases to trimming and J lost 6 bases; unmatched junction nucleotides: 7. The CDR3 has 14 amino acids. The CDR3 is CSASLLAGIDTQYF. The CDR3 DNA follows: TGCAGTGCTAGTCTCCTAGCGGGAATTGATACGCAGTATTTT.

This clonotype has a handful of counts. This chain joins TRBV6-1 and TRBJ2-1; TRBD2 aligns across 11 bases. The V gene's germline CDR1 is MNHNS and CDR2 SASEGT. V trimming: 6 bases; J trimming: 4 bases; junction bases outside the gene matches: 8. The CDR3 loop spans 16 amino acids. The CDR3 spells CASSHALAGVYNEQFF. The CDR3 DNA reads TGTGCCAGCAGCCACGCACTAGCGGGGGTGTACAATGAGCAGTTCTTC.

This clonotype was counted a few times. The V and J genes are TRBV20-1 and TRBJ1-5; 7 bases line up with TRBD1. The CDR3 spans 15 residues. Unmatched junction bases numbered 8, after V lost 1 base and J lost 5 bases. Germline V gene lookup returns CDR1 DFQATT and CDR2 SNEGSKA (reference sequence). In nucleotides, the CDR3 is TGCAGTGCTAGAGGAGTAGGGACAGTCTATCAGCCCCAGCATTTT. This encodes CSARGVGTVYQPQHF.

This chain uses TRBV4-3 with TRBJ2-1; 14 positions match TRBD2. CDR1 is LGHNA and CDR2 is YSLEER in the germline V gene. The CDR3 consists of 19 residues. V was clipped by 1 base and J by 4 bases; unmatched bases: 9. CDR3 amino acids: CASSQGSGLAGGLYNEQFF. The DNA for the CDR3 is TGCGCCAGCAGCCAAGGTTCCGGACTAGCGGGAGGACTGTACAATGAGCAGTTCTTC.

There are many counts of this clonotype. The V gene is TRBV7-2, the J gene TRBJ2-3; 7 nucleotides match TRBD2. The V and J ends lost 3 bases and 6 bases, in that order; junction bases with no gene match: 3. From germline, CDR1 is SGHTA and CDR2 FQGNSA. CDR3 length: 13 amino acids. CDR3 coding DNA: TGTGCCAGCAGCTTGCGGGGGAGTGATACGCAGTATTTT. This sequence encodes CASSLRGSDTQYF.

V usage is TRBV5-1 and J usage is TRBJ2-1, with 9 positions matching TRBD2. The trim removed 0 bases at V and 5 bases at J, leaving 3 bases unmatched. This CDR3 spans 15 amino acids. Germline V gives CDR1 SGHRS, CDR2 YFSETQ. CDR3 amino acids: CASSLGLAANNEQFF. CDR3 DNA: TGCGCCAGCAGCTTGGGACTAGCGGCGAACAATGAGCAGTTCTTC.

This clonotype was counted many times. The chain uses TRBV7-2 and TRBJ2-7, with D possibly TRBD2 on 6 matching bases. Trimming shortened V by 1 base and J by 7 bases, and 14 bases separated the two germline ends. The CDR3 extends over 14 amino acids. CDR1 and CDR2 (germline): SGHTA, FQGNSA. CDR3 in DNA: TGTGCCAGCAGCTTAGTGGGGGGTAGGGAGGAGCAGTACTTC. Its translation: CASSLVGGREEQYF.

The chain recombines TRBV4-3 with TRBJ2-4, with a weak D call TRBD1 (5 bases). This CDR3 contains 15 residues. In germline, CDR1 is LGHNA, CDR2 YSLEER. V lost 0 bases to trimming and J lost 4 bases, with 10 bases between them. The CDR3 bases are TGCGCCAGCAGCCAAGATCGCAGGGCTAAAAACATTCAGTACTTC. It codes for CASSQDRRAKNIQYF.

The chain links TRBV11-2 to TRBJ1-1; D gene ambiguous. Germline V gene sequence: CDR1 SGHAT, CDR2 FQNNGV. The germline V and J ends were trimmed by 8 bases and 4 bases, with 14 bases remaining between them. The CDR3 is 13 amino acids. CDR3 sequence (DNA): TGTGCCAGCTCTATGACTGTGGGCACTGAAGCTTTCTTT. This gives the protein CASSMTVGTEAFF.

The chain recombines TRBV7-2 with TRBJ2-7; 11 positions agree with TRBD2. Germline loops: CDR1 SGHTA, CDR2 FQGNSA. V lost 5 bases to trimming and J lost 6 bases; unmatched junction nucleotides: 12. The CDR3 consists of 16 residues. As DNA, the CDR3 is TGTGCCAGCAGCCTGGATAGCGGGAGGGCCTTTGGCGAGCAGTACTTC. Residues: CASSLDSGRAFGEQYF. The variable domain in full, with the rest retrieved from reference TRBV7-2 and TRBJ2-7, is GAGVSQSPSNKVTEKGKDVELRCDPISGHTALYWYRQSLGQGLEFLIYFQGNSAPDKSGLPSDRFSAERTGGSVSTLTIQRTQQEDSAVYLCASSLDSGRAFGEQYFGPGTRLTVT.

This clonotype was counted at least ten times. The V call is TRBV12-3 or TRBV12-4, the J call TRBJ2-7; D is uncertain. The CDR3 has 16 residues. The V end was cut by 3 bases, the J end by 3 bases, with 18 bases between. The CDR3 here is CASSFRTHSSSYEQYF. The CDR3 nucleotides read TGTGCCAGCAGTTTTCGTACTCACTCCTCTAGCTACGAGCAGTACTTC.

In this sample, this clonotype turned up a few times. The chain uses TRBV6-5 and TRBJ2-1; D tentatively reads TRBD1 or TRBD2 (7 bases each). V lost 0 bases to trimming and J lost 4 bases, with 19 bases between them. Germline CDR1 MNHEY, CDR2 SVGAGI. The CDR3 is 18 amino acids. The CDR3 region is CASSYSRQGLTGYNEQFF. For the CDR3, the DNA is TGTGCCAGCAGTTACTCGAGACAGGGACTAACAGGATACAATGAGCAGTTCTTC.

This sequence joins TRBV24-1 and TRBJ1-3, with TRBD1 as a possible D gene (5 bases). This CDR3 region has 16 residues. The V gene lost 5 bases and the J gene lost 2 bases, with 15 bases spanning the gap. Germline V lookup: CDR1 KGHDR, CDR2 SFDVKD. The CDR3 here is CATSAWGGRAGNTIYF. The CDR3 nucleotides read TGTGCCACCAGTGCATGGGGGGGACGCGCTGGAAACACCATATATTTT.

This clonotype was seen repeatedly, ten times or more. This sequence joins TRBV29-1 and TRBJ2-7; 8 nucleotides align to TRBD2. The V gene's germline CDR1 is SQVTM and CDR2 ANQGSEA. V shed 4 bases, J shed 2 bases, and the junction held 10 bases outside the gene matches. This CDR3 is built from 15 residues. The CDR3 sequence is CSVVYSAGEAYEQYF. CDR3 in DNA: TGCAGCGTTGTTTACTCAGCGGGAGAGGCCTACGAGCAGTACTTC.

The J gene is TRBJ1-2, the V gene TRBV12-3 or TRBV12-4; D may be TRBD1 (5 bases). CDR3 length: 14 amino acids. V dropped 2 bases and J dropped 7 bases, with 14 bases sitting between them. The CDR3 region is CASSLRQFVGGYTF. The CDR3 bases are TGTGCCAGCAGTTTAAGACAGTTCGTGGGTGGCTACACCTTC.

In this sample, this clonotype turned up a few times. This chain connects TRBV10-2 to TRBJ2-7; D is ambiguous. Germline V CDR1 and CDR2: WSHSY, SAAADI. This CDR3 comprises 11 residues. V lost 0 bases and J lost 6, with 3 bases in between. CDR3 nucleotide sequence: TGCGCCAGCAGTGAGTCGGTCGAGCAGTACTTC. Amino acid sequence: CASSESVEQYF.

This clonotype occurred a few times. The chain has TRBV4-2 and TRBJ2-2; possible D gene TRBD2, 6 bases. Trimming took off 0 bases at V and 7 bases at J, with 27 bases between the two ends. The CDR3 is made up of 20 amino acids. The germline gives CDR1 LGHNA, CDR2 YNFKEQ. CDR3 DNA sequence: TGTGCCAGCAGCCAAGAAGGGCTTAAACTCCGGGAGTTTCGAGGCGGGGAGCTGTTTTTT. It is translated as CASSQEGLKLREFRGGELFF.

The CDR3 loop reads CASSPARPGGEQYF. CDR3 bases: TGTGCCAGCAGCCCTGCGCGACCAGGGGGTGAGCAGTACTTC. The chain recombines TRBV4-2 with TRBJ2-7; 7 bases line up with TRBD1. CDR1 and CDR2 from the germline V gene are LGHNA and YNFKEQ. V lost 4 bases and J lost 7; bases outside the gene matches: 10. There are 14 residues in the CDR3.